The present TCR beta chain was sequenced within a study of graft-versus-host responses after intestinal transplantation (dated by TCRdb to the early 2020s). Context from the whole study: Multivisceral, liver-intestinal, or isolated intestinal transplants were received by the recipients. Anti-thymocyte globulin induction was given to all recipients, followed by maintenance tacrolimus and steroids for approximately three years. Bulk TCR-beta CDR3 sequencing was used to track graft-versus-host and host-versus-graft alloreactive T cell clones in the graft, circulation and bone marrow after intestinal transplantation. Alloreactive clones were identified by sequencing pre-transplant mixed lymphocyte reaction products and comparing them with unstimulated pre-transplant donor and recipient T cells. The cohort enrolled approximately 24 intestinal transplant recipients, one of whom was a retransplant, and 3 patients without pretransplant specimens were excluded. A peak of at least 4% donor T cells among recipient peripheral blood mononuclear cells was the definition used for donor T cell macrochimerism. Rather than being sequenced by the commercial service, samples from a few later patients were sequenced in-house on an Illumina MiSeq and processed with MiXCR.

In light of the paper, this sample's time point label describes: cells obtained before transplantation from donor or recipient. CD3+CD4+ and CD3+CD8+ populations were FACS-sorted from unstimulated pre-transplant donor and recipient cells taken from spleen or lymph nodes. Of note for this clone: The specificity of this receptor is unknown. Per-nucleotide qualities are absent, and no much larger clonotype sits a single base away.

Based on the germline V gene, the CDR1 and CDR2 sequences are MGHRA and YSYEKL. The CDR3, cysteine through phenylalanine, is 14 amino acids long. The retained sequence is limited to the CDR3, 42 bases, with the frame set at the first base. For this chain, trimming is 4 bases at the V end and 13 bases at the J end, and the number of junction bases without a gene match is 8. The study at large found these results: The conclusions were limited by the relatively low number and heterogeneity of the intestinal transplant patients. GvH clones were detected in recipient bone marrow, and some of these GvH clones were observed earlier in ileal mucosa or blood, consistent with an intestinal mucosal origin. Early after transplant, peak levels of circulating GvH clones were associated with declines in HvG clones. In patients with donor T cell macrochimerism, the allografts had high GvH to HvG T cell clonal ratios.

The library was prepared using the immunoSEQ multiplex PCR assay. In most patients, genomic DNA was isolated using the Qiagen DNeasy Blood and Tissue Kit and sent frozen to Adaptive Biotechnologies for TCR sequencing. For most patients, high-throughput TCR-beta CDR3 sequencing of genomic DNA was performed by Adaptive Biotechnologies. As for the authors' bioinformatics: TCR sequencing data for more than 15 patients were retrieved from Adaptive's ImmunoSEQ software; a few other patients were processed with MiXCR and VDJtools. CD4 versus CD8 sorting errors were corrected by removing sequences found in both subsets at a frequency ratio below 5:1. CDR3 nucleotide sequences shared between donor and recipient were removed because their origin could not be assigned. At least 2-fold expansion over unstimulated cells and a minimum CFSE-low frequency of 0.002% (template counts) or 0.001% (read counts) were required for clones to be classified as alloreactive. Clones were considered mappable if detected in sequenced pre-transplant spleen, lymph node, or MLR CFSE-low populations of the donor or recipient. Cumulative frequency of alloreactive clones was calculated as a percentage of all sequences weighted by copy number. TCRdb took this table from immuneACCESS and kept in-frame rearrangements with V and J called. Such tables lack part of the clones; where checked against another copy, unresolved V genes explain under half of the gap, and the rest is unexplained. The V and J calls and clone size were taken over from that table, and D and trimming were inferred from the DNA. This sample lists more than 95,000 clones; 80% to 95% were detected once. 0.15% to 0.2% of the sample rests with the top ten.

The chain joins TRBV4-1 to TRBJ1-6; 9 bases in between match TRBD1. The material was unstimulated CD4+ T cells sorted from spleen or lymph node cells, obtained before intestinal transplant. The sequence was obtained from a human donor who received an intestinal transplant. The nucleotide sequence is given as TGCGCCAGCAGCCGTCCCGGGACAGGGTCCCCCCTCCACTTT. It codes for CASSRPGTGSPLHF.